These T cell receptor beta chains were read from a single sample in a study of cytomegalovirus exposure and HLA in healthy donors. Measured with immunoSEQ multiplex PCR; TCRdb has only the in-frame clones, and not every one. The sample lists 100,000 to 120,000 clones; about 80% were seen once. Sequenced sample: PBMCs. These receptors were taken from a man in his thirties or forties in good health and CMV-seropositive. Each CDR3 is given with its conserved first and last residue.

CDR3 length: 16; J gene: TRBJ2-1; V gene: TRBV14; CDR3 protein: CASSTRDSIYTDEQFF
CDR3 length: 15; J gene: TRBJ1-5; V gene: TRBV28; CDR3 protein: CASSLPWGDGQPQHF
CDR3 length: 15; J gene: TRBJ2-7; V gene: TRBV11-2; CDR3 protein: CASSLAAGEIYEQYF
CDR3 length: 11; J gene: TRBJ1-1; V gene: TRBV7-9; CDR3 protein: CASSLAAEAFF
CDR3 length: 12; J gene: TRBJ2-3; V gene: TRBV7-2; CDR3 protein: CASSPRFDTQYF
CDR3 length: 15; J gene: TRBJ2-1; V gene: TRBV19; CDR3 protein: CASSPYSTGNNEQFF
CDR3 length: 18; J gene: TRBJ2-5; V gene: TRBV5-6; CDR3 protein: CASSLPPVGRWAQETQYF
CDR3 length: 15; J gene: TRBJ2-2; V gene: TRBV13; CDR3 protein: CATKPGTGGPGELFF
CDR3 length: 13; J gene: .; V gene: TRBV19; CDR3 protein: CASSIGSRGEQYF
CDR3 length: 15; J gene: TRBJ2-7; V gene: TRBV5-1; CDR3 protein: CASSLSPGYPYEQYF
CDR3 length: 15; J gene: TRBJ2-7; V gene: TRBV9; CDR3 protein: CASSPRTAPTYEQYF
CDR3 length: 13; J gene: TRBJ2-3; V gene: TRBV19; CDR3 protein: CASSSTGTDTQYF
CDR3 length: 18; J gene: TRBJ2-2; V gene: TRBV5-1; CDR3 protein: CASSLDPTSRWNTGELFF
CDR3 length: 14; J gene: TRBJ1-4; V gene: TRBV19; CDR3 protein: CASQLGRGEEKLFF
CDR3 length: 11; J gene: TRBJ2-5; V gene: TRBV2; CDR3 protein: CASSEWGEQYF
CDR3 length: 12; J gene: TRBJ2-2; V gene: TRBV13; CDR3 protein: CASSNRFGELFF
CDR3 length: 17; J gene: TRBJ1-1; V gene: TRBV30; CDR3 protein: CAWPRSGYWAVNTEAFF